The 15 T cell receptor beta chains reported below all come from one sample, sequenced in a study of T-cell reconstitution after alpha-beta-depleted transplantation in children. TCRbeta library preparation incorporated unique molecular identifiers. TCRdb processed the PCR reads anew with MiXCR; each CDR3 protein has one entry. The table shows 540,000 or so distinct CDR3 sequences, with roughly 23% occurring only once. Sequencing was performed on PBMCs, mostly from graft donor cells, taken 360 days after TCRalphabeta/CD19-depleted stem cell transplant. The receptors were gathered from a boy in the first two years of life who had a stem cell transplant for acute myeloid leukemia, so the T cells may come from the graft donor.

V gene TRBV6-5 combines with J gene TRBJ1-1; TRBD1 might be the D (5 bases). Per germline, CDR1 MNHEY and CDR2 SVGAGI. Trimming left V 2 bases short and J 5 bases short, with 12 bases between. The CDR3 has 14 amino acids. In DNA form, the CDR3 reads TGTGCCAGCAGTTACATCACAGGCGTTACTGAAGCTTTCTTT. Its translation is CASSYITGVTEAFF.

A remark on this clonotype: One base away lies a much larger clone, so this may be a sequencing read error. This chain joins TRBV25-1 and TRBJ1-1; the D is unclear. This CDR3 has 13 amino acids. The V end was cut by 2 bases, the J end by 4 bases, with 8 bases between. The germline CDR1 and CDR2 sequences are MGHDK and SYGVNS. The CDR3 reads CASSEKMFTEAFF. The CDR3 DNA reads TGTGCCAGCAGTGAAAAGATGTTCACTGAAGCTTTCTTT.

The V gene is TRBV6-1, the J gene TRBJ2-3, with D possibly matching TRBD1 (6 bases). Trimming stripped 6 bases from V and 5 bases from J, with 15 bases between. Germline CDR1 reads MNHNS; CDR2 reads SASEGT. This CDR3 has 14 amino acids. The CDR3 region has the DNA TGTGCCAGCAGAGACCGGGACAACAAAGATACGCAGTATTTT. Amino acids: CASRDRDNKDTQYF.

The chain carries TRBV15 and TRBJ2-2; D unclear. CDR1 LNHNV and CDR2 YYDKDF come from the germline V gene (reference sequence). This CDR3 is 14 amino acids long. V lost 0 bases to trimming and J lost 8 bases, with 10 bases between them. The CDR3 protein is CATSRDVVPGELFF. The DNA of the CDR3 is TGTGCCACCAGCAGAGATGTGGTCCCAGGGGAGCTGTTTTTT.

This clonotype was observed a handful of times. The chain recombines TRBV20-1 with TRBJ2-5; D possibly corresponds to TRBD2 (6 bases). This CDR3 has 13 residues. Trimming removed 2 bases at V and 3 bases at J, with 10 bases between. CDR1 is DFQATT and CDR2 is SNEGSKA in the germline V gene (reference sequence). CDR3 in amino acids: CSARRDFKETQYF. In DNA, the CDR3 is TGCAGTGCTAGAAGGGACTTTAAAGAGACCCAGTACTTC.

The chain carries TRBV7-9 and TRBJ2-1; D perhaps matches TRBD1 (6 bases). This CDR3 spans 14 amino acids. Germline V gene lookup returns CDR1 SEHNR and CDR2 FQNEAQ (reference sequence). Trimming took 2 bases from V and 9 from J, leaving 14 bases between them. CDR3 in amino acids: CASSLLSRDTEQFF. As DNA, the CDR3 is TGTGCCAGCAGCTTACTGTCTCGGGACACTGAGCAGTTCTTC.

This clonotype was picked up many times. The chain employs TRBV12-3 or TRBV12-4 and TRBJ2-5; D may be TRBD1 (7 bases). The germline V and J ends were trimmed by 6 bases and 3 bases, with 11 bases remaining between them. The CDR3 is made up of 13 amino acids. The CDR3 region is CASSPRGEETQYF. CDR3 bases: TGTGCCAGCAGCCCCAGGGGGGAAGAGACCCAGTACTTC.

This clonotype came up once. V usage is TRBV7-3 and J usage is TRBJ2-5, with TRBD2 matching 8 bases. This CDR3 has 15 residues. V dropped 5 bases and J dropped 0; count of bases not matched to a gene: 5. Germline V lookup: CDR1 SGHTA, CDR2 FQGTGA. CDR3 in amino acids: CASSRTSGDQETQYF. CDR3 nucleotide sequence: TGTGCCAGCAGCCGTACTAGCGGAGACCAAGAGACCCAGTACTTC. The full variable domain, in which reference TRBV7-3 and TRBJ2-5 provide the parts outside the CDR3, is GAGVSQTPSNKVTEKGKYVELRCDPISGHTALYWYRQSLGQGPEFLIYFQGTGAADDSGLPNDRFFAVRPEGSVSTLKIQRTERGDSAVYLCASSRTSGDQETQYFGPGTRLLVL.

This clonotype has at least ten counts. CDR3 amino acids: CASSPYYSSPQTDTQYF. DNA for the CDR3: TGTGCCAGCAGCCCATACTACAGTTCTCCCCAAACAGATACGCAGTATTTT. The chain links TRBV12-3 or TRBV12-4 to TRBJ2-3; D gene ambiguous. The V end was cut by 6 bases, the J end by 3 bases, with 22 bases between. The CDR3 loop spans 17 amino acids.

This clonotype was picked up a small number of times. This chain uses TRBV27 with TRBJ2-5; perhaps TRBD1 as D (6 bases). The CDR3 covers 14 residues. Germline V lookup: CDR1 MNHEY, CDR2 SMNVEV (reference sequence). V lost 2 bases and J lost 1, with 8 bases in between. CDR3 nucleotide sequence: TGTGCCAGCAGTTTAATGGACAGCCAAGAGACCCAGTACTTC. This encodes CASSLMDSQETQYF.

Many counts were recorded for this clonotype. V is TRBV25-1 and J is TRBJ1-2; D not certain. Trimming stripped 5 bases from V and 4 bases from J, with 5 bases between. The CDR3 is 11 amino acids. CDR1 and CDR2 from the germline V gene are MGHDK and SYGVNS. In DNA form, the CDR3 reads TGTGCCAGCAGTCGTCTCTATGGCTACACCTTC. This sequence encodes CASSRLYGYTF.

This clonotype was counted at least ten times. This rearrangement joins TRBV29-1 to TRBJ2-2, with TRBD1 matching 7 bases. The CDR3 is made up of 13 amino acids. V was clipped by 5 bases and J by 7 bases; unmatched bases: 7. Germline CDR1 SQVTM, CDR2 ANQGSEA. As DNA, the CDR3 is TGCAGCGTTTTAAGGGGGCTTGGCGGGGAGCTGTTTTTT. It is translated as CSVLRGLGGELFF.

Written as DNA, the CDR3 is TGTGCCAGCAGCGTAACAGGCATGAACACTGAAGCTTTCTTT. Translating gives CASSVTGMNTEAFF. V usage is TRBV9 and J usage is TRBJ1-1; possibly TRBD1 for D (5 bases). Germline V CDR1 and CDR2: SGDLS, YYNGEE. This CDR3 comprises 14 residues. V was pared by 1 base and J by 0 bases, with 7 bases between.

This rearrangement joins TRBV27 to TRBJ2-3; D uncertain. The length of the CDR3 is 14 residues. V lost 3 bases and J lost 2, with 9 bases in between. Germline CDR1 reads MNHEY; CDR2 reads SMNVEV (reference sequence). DNA for the CDR3: TGTGCCAGCAGTTTCGGGCCGTTCACAGATACGCAGTATTTT. Translated, it gives CASSFGPFTDTQYF.

V usage is TRBV13 and J usage is TRBJ2-1; D call uncertain. Germline CDR1 PRHDT, CDR2 FYEKMQ (reference sequence). V was cut by 2 bases and J by 2 bases, with 10 bases left in between. The CDR3 length is 15 residues. This CDR3 is CASSLQKWAYNEQFF. The CDR3 DNA reads as TGTGCCAGCAGCTTACAAAAGTGGGCCTACAATGAGCAGTTCTTC.